These 14 T cell receptor beta chains were sequenced from one sample in a study of OX40 agonist ivuxolimab in advanced cancers. This table comes from immunoSEQ multiplex PCR, and its TCRdb copy is limited to in-frame clones, with some not included. The data show some 60,000 clones, approximately 80% seen once. The specimen was CD4+ or CD8+ T cells sorted from blood, collected in a trial of the OX40 agonist ivuxolimab. These receptors originate from an adult with an advanced solid tumor such as melanoma, head and neck, liver or kidney cancer.

The V gene is TRBV10-3, the J gene TRBJ2-2; 12 nucleotides line up with TRBD2. Germline V CDR1 and CDR2: ENHRY, SYGVKD. Losses at the gene ends were 7 bases for V and 4 bases for J; bases not matched to a gene: 13. This CDR3 contains 18 residues. In DNA, the CDR3 is TGTGCCATCACGGCGAGGCTAGCGGGAGGGCACGGCACCGGGGAGCTGTTTTTT. This sequence encodes CAITARLAGGHGTGELFF.

V and J are TRBV6-6 and TRBJ1-4, with no clear D. Trimming left V 6 bases short and J 4 bases short, with 18 bases between. Germline V lookup: CDR1 MNHNY, CDR2 SVGAGI (reference sequence). The CDR3 contains 16 residues. This chain's CDR3 is CASSPRTLSFNEKLFF. The CDR3 coding sequence is TGTGCCAGCAGCCCCCGGACCCTCAGTTTTAATGAAAAACTGTTTTTT.

CDR3 sequence reads: CASSTIFSADYEQYF. The DNA for the CDR3 is TGCGCCAGCAGCACAATCTTCTCAGCCGACTACGAGCAGTACTTC. This rearrangement joins TRBV5-1 to TRBJ2-7; D gene ambiguous. CDR1 SGHRS and CDR2 YFSETQ come from the germline V gene. V gave up 4 bases and J gave up 3 bases, with 17 bases separating them. The CDR3 totals 15 residues.

Relative to its sample, this clone is medium-sized. V gene TRBV7-9 combines with J gene TRBJ2-7; 9 bases agree with TRBD2. The CDR3 length is 17 residues. The junction had 9 bases not matched to a gene; V was cut back by 2 bases and J by 1 base. CDR1 and CDR2 (germline): SEHNR, FQNEAQ (reference sequence). CDR3 nucleotide sequence: TGTGCCAGCAGCTTACCCACCGTGCGGGAGGGTTCCTACGAGCAGTACTTC. It translates to CASSLPTVREGSYEQYF.

The rearrangement links TRBV11-3 to TRBJ1-1; D not certain. V lost 3 bases and J 0 bases, leaving 5 bases between the germline ends. The CDR3 consists of 13 residues. CDR1 and CDR2 (germline): SGHNT, YENEEA. Written as DNA, the CDR3 is TGTGCCAGCAGCTTTGCGGTGAACACTGAAGCTTTCTTT. As protein: CASSFAVNTEAFF.

The chain couples TRBV10-3 to TRBJ2-2, with TRBD2 matching 9 bases. Trimming took 3 bases from V and 5 from J; bases not matched to a gene: 4. The CDR3 has 15 residues. Germline V gene lookup returns CDR1 ENHRY and CDR2 SYGVKD. The CDR3 DNA reads TGTGCCATCAGTGACTCGACTAGCGGTACCGGGGAGCTGTTTTTT. Its translation is CAISDSTSGTGELFF.

This rearrangement joins TRBV29-1 to TRBJ2-3, with a possible D match to TRBD2 (5 bases). V lost 1 base to trimming and J lost 7 bases, with 12 bases between them. Per germline, CDR1 SQVTM and CDR2 ANQGSEA. CDR3 length equals 13 residues. CDR3 in DNA: TGCAGCGTTGAAGGTCTTAGCGAGTATACGCAGTATTTT. Translated: CSVEGLSEYTQYF.

The chain employs TRBV4-2 and TRBJ2-1, with D unresolved. The V end was cut by 6 bases, the J end by 8 bases, with 11 bases between. CDR1 and CDR2 from the germline V gene are LGHNA and YNFKEQ. The length of the CDR3 is 12 residues. The CDR3 bases are TGTGCCAGCAGTCACCGAGAAGATGAGCAGTTCTTC. Residues: CASSHREDEQFF.

J is TRBJ2-7 and V is TRBV7-9; TRBD2 agrees at 7 bases. Trimming cost V 6 bases and J 5 bases; bases outside gene matches: 7. The germline gives CDR1 SEHNR, CDR2 FQNEAQ (reference sequence). CDR3 size: 13 residues. This chain's CDR3 is CASSFGGGNEQYF. The CDR3 nucleotides read TGTGCCAGCAGTTTTGGGGGAGGGAACGAGCAGTACTTC. Complete variable domain (other parts from reference TRBV7-9 and TRBJ2-7): DTGVSQNPRHKITKRGQNVTFRCDPISEHNRLYWYRQTLGQGPEFLTYFQNEAQLEKSRLLSDRFSAERPKGSFSTLEIQRTEQGDSAMYLCASSFGGGNEQYFGPGTRLTVT.

In the case of this clone: Additional DNA sequences in this sample encode the identical CDR3. This rearrangement joins TRBV5-8 to TRBJ1-5; a weak D match, TRBD1 (5 bases). Trimming took off 4 bases at V and 0 bases at J, with 17 bases between the two ends. The CDR3 runs 17 residues. Germline assignment: CDR1 SGHTS and CDR2 YDEGEE. CDR3 coding DNA: TGTGCCAGCAGCCAGGTTGTACAGGCTCTTAGCAATCAGCCCCAGCATTTT. It encodes CASSQVVQALSNQPQHF.

The V call is TRBV10-1, the J call TRBJ1-6, with D possibly TRBD1 on 6 matching bases. Trimming stripped 3 bases from V and 2 bases from J, with 8 bases between. This CDR3 contains 15 residues. CDR1 and CDR2 from the germline V gene are WNHNN and SYGVQD (reference sequence). The CDR3 protein is CASSDGQPYNSPLHF. CDR3 sequence (DNA): TGCGCCAGCAGTGATGGACAGCCCTATAATTCACCCCTCCACTTT.

Written as DNA, the CDR3 is TGTGCCAGCAGCCCCCCCCGTCCCGCTGGGGCCAACGTCCTGACTTTC. Translated, it gives CASSPPRPAGANVLTF. The gene calls are TRBV9 and TRBJ2-6; D is unclear. The germline V and J ends were trimmed by 4 bases and 2 bases, with 13 bases remaining between them. From germline, CDR1 is SGDLS and CDR2 YYNGEE. This CDR3 has 16 amino acids.

The chain recombines TRBV5-4 with TRBJ1-2; 7 bases fit TRBD1. Germline trimming cut 4 bases from V and 1 base from J; bases unmatched to any gene: 7. CDR3 length: 15 amino acids. The germline gives CDR1 SGHNT, CDR2 YYREEE (reference sequence). CDR3 DNA: TGTGCCAGCAGCAACCGACAGGGACATAACTATGGCTACACCTTC. This encodes CASSNRQGHNYGYTF.

This clone was seen only once. The chain couples TRBV27 to TRBJ2-1, with 9 positions matching TRBD2. CDR3 length: 15 amino acids. Germline lookup yields CDR1 MNHEY and CDR2 SMNVEV (reference sequence). V shed 3 bases, J shed 8 bases, and the junction held 8 bases outside the gene matches. The CDR3 DNA follows: TGTGCCAGCAGTTTCGTGGGCGGGAGGGCCCATGAGCAGTTCTTC. It encodes CASSFVGGRAHEQFF.